This T cell receptor beta chain was profiled in a study of blood T cell repertoires in COVID-19. Study-level information: There were acute and convalescent COVID-19 samples, and they came from the United States, Italy and Spain.

Some clones are missing from TCRdb's copy, which holds only in-frame ones; the method was immunoSEQ multiplex PCR. The table lists fewer than 300,000 clones, 70% to 90% of them singletons. Study members were between about 18 and 95 years old and lived in fewer than 30 US regions. Assignments of participants to cohorts depended upon their own reported clinical history. Two negative PCRs, clearance, or symptom resolution characterized the recovered Cohort 3 donors. J was trimmed by 4 bases and V by 7 bases; bases with no gene match: 11. There are 16 residues in the CDR3. Looked up from germline, CDR1 is LNHDA and CDR2 is SQIVND (reference sequence).

The specimen was PBMCs or T cells enriched from blood (not recorded which). The chain employs TRBV19 and TRBJ2-2; 8 nucleotides match TRBD1. The TCR sequence derives from a woman aged 25 to 39 who had recovered from COVID-19. DNA of the CDR3: TGTGCCAGTACGGGGCGACAGGGGCAAAGCACCGGGGAGCTGTTTTTT. It encodes CASTGRQGQSTGELFF.